A selection of T cell receptor beta chains follows, all from one sample in a study of type 1 regulatory T cells. Each CDR3 protein is one row after TCRdb ran MiXCR on the reads. Of some 71,000 distinct CDR3 sequences listed, around 21% were seen once; the top ten hold 7.5% to 8.5%. These TCRs' antigens remain unknown. Material: cultured type 1 regulatory T (Tr1) cells, either the whole culture or a sorted fraction (not recorded which). All receptors derive from a human donor in good health. Each CDR3 is given with its conserved first and last residue. D genes are given only for firm matches. Size is omitted from some rows. Given values are once, few, many or a class for expanded clones.

clone_size: few; v_call: TRBV12-3/TRBV12-4; d_call: .; cdr3_length: 12; j_call: TRBJ2-2; cdr3_nt: TGTGCCAGCAGCCCGCCTCAGGGGGAGCTGTTTTTT; cdr3_aa: CASSPPQGELFF
clone_size: many; v_call: TRBV5-1; d_call: TRBD1; cdr3_length: 16; j_call: TRBJ1-3; cdr3_nt: TGCGCCAGCAGCTTGGGGACAGGGTTCTCTGGAAACACCATATATTTT; cdr3_aa: CASSLGTGFSGNTIYF
clone_size: .; v_call: TRBV19; d_call: TRBD1; cdr3_length: 16; j_call: TRBJ2-1; cdr3_nt: TGTGCCAGTAGTAAGGGGGACAGCAGCTCCTACAATGAGCAGTTCTTC; cdr3_aa: CASSKGDSSSYNEQFF
clone_size: .; v_call: TRBV12-3/TRBV12-4; d_call: .; cdr3_length: 14; j_call: TRBJ1-4; cdr3_nt: TGTGCCAGCAGACAGTACTCAACTAATGAAAAACTGTTTTTT; cdr3_aa: CASRQYSTNEKLFF
clone_size: many; v_call: TRBV5-1; d_call: .; cdr3_length: 14; j_call: TRBJ1-2; cdr3_nt: TGCGCCAGCAGCTGGACAGACTCTAACTATGGCTACACCTTC; cdr3_aa: CASSWTDSNYGYTF
clone_size: .; v_call: TRBV7-6; d_call: .; cdr3_length: 17; j_call: TRBJ2-1; cdr3_nt: TGTGCCAGCAGCCTTCAGGCTGGGGGGGGCGCCTACAATGAGCAGTTCTTC; cdr3_aa: CASSLQAGGGAYNEQFF
clone_size: few; v_call: TRBV5-1; d_call: TRBD1; cdr3_length: 14; j_call: TRBJ1-2; cdr3_nt: TGCGCCAGCAGCCCCGGACAGGGCGGCTATGGCTACACCTTC; cdr3_aa: CASSPGQGGYGYTF
clone_size: few; v_call: TRBV10-3; d_call: TRBD2; cdr3_length: 14; j_call: TRBJ2-1; cdr3_nt: TGTGCCATCAGGTCTAGCGGGAGTGGAAATGAGCAGTTCTTC; cdr3_aa: CAIRSSGSGNEQFF
clone_size: .; v_call: TRBV20-1; d_call: TRBD2; cdr3_length: 14; j_call: TRBJ2-2; cdr3_nt: TGCAGTGCTGGGACTAGCGGGAGCACCGGGGAGCTGTTTTTT; cdr3_aa: CSAGTSGSTGELFF
clone_size: few; v_call: TRBV6-5; d_call: TRBD1; cdr3_length: 15; j_call: TRBJ2-2; cdr3_nt: TGTGCCAGCAGGTCCGGGACAGCGAGCACCGGGGAGCTGTTTTTT; cdr3_aa: CASRSGTASTGELFF
clone_size: few; v_call: TRBV10-3; d_call: TRBD2; cdr3_length: 13; j_call: TRBJ2-3; cdr3_nt: TGTGCCATTTTTAGCGGGATAACAGATACGCAGTATTTT; cdr3_aa: CAIFSGITDTQYF
clone_size: .; v_call: TRBV5-6; d_call: .; cdr3_length: 15; j_call: TRBJ2-3; cdr3_nt: TGTGCCAGCAGCTTGGGAACTAGCAACACAGATACGCAGTATTTT; cdr3_aa: CASSLGTSNTDTQYF
clone_size: .; v_call: TRBV29-1; d_call: .; cdr3_length: 12; j_call: TRBJ1-1; cdr3_nt: TGCAGCGTAGCAAACCGAGGGGGACTGGCTTTCTTT; cdr3_aa: CSVANRGGLAFF
clone_size: .; v_call: TRBV7-7; d_call: TRBD1; cdr3_length: 13; j_call: TRBJ2-2; cdr3_nt: TGTGCTAGCAGCTTGGGACAGAACGGGGAGCTGTTTTTT; cdr3_aa: CASSLGQNGELFF
clone_size: .; v_call: TRBV3-1; d_call: .; cdr3_length: 18; j_call: TRBJ2-2; cdr3_nt: TGTGCCAGCAGGGCTAAACCGGGACCCCGGCTGAGTACCGGGGAGCTGTTTTTT; cdr3_aa: CASRAKPGPRLSTGELFF
clone_size: few; v_call: TRBV12-3/TRBV12-4; d_call: .; cdr3_length: 12; j_call: TRBJ1-5; cdr3_nt: TGTGCCAGCAGCGAATCTTATCAGCCCCAGCATTTT; cdr3_aa: CASSESYQPQHF
clone_size: .; v_call: TRBV20-1; d_call: .; cdr3_length: 12; j_call: TRBJ2-5; cdr3_nt: TGCAGTGCTAGAGAGCGGCAAGAGACCCAGTACTTC; cdr3_aa: CSARERQETQYF
clone_size: few; v_call: TRBV28; d_call: TRBD2; cdr3_length: 17; j_call: TRBJ2-6; cdr3_nt: TGTGCCAGCAGTGCACTAGCGGGGAACTCTGGGGCCAACGTCCTGACTTTC; cdr3_aa: CASSALAGNSGANVLTF
clone_size: few; v_call: TRBV7-2; d_call: TRBD2; cdr3_length: 15; j_call: TRBJ2-7; cdr3_nt: TGTGCCAGCAGCTTAGGACTAGCGGGACCCTTGGGGCAGTACTTC; cdr3_aa: CASSLGLAGPLGQYF
clone_size: .; v_call: TRBV15; d_call: .; cdr3_length: 13; j_call: TRBJ1-2; cdr3_nt: TGTGCCACCAGCAGAGATATTGACCATGGCTACACCTTC; cdr3_aa: CATSRDIDHGYTF
clone_size: many; v_call: TRBV30; d_call: .; cdr3_length: 15; j_call: TRBJ2-3; cdr3_nt: TGTGCCTGGAGGTCGAGGAGCGGAAACACAGATACGCAGTATTTT; cdr3_aa: CAWRSRSGNTDTQYF
clone_size: .; v_call: TRBV11-2; d_call: .; cdr3_length: 13; j_call: TRBJ2-5; cdr3_nt: TGTGCCAGCAGCTTCTCCCACGGTGAGACCCAGTACTTC; cdr3_aa: CASSFSHGETQYF
clone_size: many; v_call: TRBV5-1; d_call: .; cdr3_length: 15; j_call: TRBJ2-1; cdr3_nt: TGCGCCAGCAGCTTGACAAACGCAGACTACAATGAGCAGTTCTTC; cdr3_aa: CASSLTNADYNEQFF
clone_size: few; v_call: TRBV10-3; d_call: .; cdr3_length: 12; j_call: TRBJ2-5; cdr3_nt: TGTGCCATCAGTGAGCTAGGAGAGACCCAGTACTTC; cdr3_aa: CAISELGETQYF
clone_size: few; v_call: TRBV24-1; d_call: TRBD2; cdr3_length: 16; j_call: TRBJ2-1; cdr3_nt: TGTGCCACCAGTTTGGCGGGAGCACCACCTTACAATGAGCAGTTCTTC; cdr3_aa: CATSLAGAPPYNEQFF
clone_size: .; v_call: TRBV5-1; d_call: TRBD2; cdr3_length: 18; j_call: TRBJ2-1; cdr3_nt: TGCGCCAGCAGCTGGGGACTAGGGGGTATCTGTGGAGACAATGAGCAGTTCTTC; cdr3_aa: CASSWGLGGICGDNEQFF
clone_size: many; v_call: TRBV20-1; d_call: TRBD2; cdr3_length: 14; j_call: TRBJ2-5; cdr3_nt: TGCAGTGCTAGACTAGCGGGAGACCTAGAGACCCAGTACTTC; cdr3_aa: CSARLAGDLETQYF
clone_size: .; v_call: TRBV30; d_call: .; cdr3_length: 13; j_call: TRBJ1-1; cdr3_nt: TGTGCCTGGGACTCGGACAGTAATGCAGAAGCTTTCTTT; cdr3_aa: CAWDSDSNAEAFF
clone_size: few; v_call: TRBV6-5; d_call: .; cdr3_length: 15; j_call: TRBJ2-3; cdr3_nt: TGTGCCAGCAGGCCAACTAGCTCCGGCCCAGATACGCAGTATTTT; cdr3_aa: CASRPTSSGPDTQYF
clone_size: .; v_call: TRBV29-1; d_call: .; cdr3_length: 12; j_call: TRBJ1-3; cdr3_nt: TGCAGCGTTGGCAACTCTGGAAACACCATATATTTT; cdr3_aa: CSVGNSGNTIYF
clone_size: .; v_call: TRBV7-2; d_call: .; cdr3_length: 13; j_call: TRBJ2-1; cdr3_nt: TGTGCCAGCAGCCCTAGTAGAGACAATGAGCAGTTCTTC; cdr3_aa: CASSPSRDNEQFF
clone_size: .; v_call: TRBV30; d_call: .; cdr3_length: 16; j_call: TRBJ2-1; cdr3_nt: TGTGCCTGGCAGGGGGGCGGGAGCGTCTCCTACAATGAGCAGTTCTTC; cdr3_aa: CAWQGGGSVSYNEQFF
clone_size: .; v_call: TRBV28; d_call: TRBD1; cdr3_length: 15; j_call: TRBJ2-2; cdr3_nt: TGTGCCAGCAGGGAAGGGGACAGAAACACCGGGGAGCTGTTTTTT; cdr3_aa: CASREGDRNTGELFF
clone_size: .; v_call: TRBV2; d_call: .; cdr3_length: 15; j_call: TRBJ1-3; cdr3_nt: TGTGCCAGCAGAGCCGGGACCTCCTCTGGAAACACCATATATTTT; cdr3_aa: CASRAGTSSGNTIYF
clone_size: .; v_call: TRBV7-2; d_call: .; cdr3_length: 18; j_call: TRBJ2-2; cdr3_nt: TGTGCCAGCATCTCCCGGTCGAGCGCGCCTCTACACACCGGGGAGCTGTTTTTT; cdr3_aa: CASISRSSAPLHTGELFF
clone_size: few; v_call: TRBV20-1; d_call: TRBD2; cdr3_length: 13; j_call: TRBJ2-5; cdr3_nt: TGCAGTGCTCTAGTGGGGGGGAGGGAGACCCAGTACTTC; cdr3_aa: CSALVGGRETQYF
clone_size: many; v_call: TRBV5-1; d_call: .; cdr3_length: 15; j_call: TRBJ2-7; cdr3_nt: TGCGCCAGCAGCTTGTCTTTGATAGGCAGCTACGAGCAGTACTTC; cdr3_aa: CASSLSLIGSYEQYF
clone_size: few; v_call: TRBV27; d_call: .; cdr3_length: 15; j_call: TRBJ1-2; cdr3_nt: TGTGCCAGCAGTTCCCCCCCGACAGGAATCTATGGCTACACCTTC; cdr3_aa: CASSSPPTGIYGYTF
clone_size: few; v_call: TRBV9; d_call: .; cdr3_length: 15; j_call: TRBJ2-6; cdr3_nt: TGTGCCAGCAGCCTCGGGACACTTGGGGCCAACGTCCTGACTTTC; cdr3_aa: CASSLGTLGANVLTF
clone_size: few; v_call: TRBV7-2; d_call: TRBD2; cdr3_length: 16; j_call: TRBJ2-7; cdr3_nt: TGTGCCAGCAGCGAGACTAGCGGGGTGGGCTCCTACGAGCAGTACTTC; cdr3_aa: CASSETSGVGSYEQYF
clone_size: .; v_call: TRBV9; d_call: TRBD2; cdr3_length: 15; j_call: TRBJ2-1; cdr3_nt: TGTGCCAGCGCCAGTGTACTAGCGGGTAGGAATGAGCAGTTCTTC; cdr3_aa: CASASVLAGRNEQFF
clone_size: few; v_call: TRBV7-8; d_call: TRBD2; cdr3_length: 16; j_call: TRBJ2-1; cdr3_nt: TGTGCCAGCAGCTTGGGTGGACTAGCGGGAGTTAATGAGCAGTTCTTC; cdr3_aa: CASSLGGLAGVNEQFF